This TCR beta chain was captured by sequencing in a study of glioma-infiltrating T cells. The iRepertoire nested amplicon-rescue multiplex PCR amplified TCR alpha and beta CDR3s from RNA. TCRdb ran MiXCR on the multiplex PCR reads and lists one entry per CDR3 protein. This sample yields fewer than 250,000 distinct CDR3 sequences, of which about 32% are seen a single time; around 20% belongs to the top ten. This clonotype was observed many times. After removal of 5 bases from V and 0 bases from J, the junction contained 9 bases not matched to a gene. From germline, CDR1 is MNHNS and CDR2 SASEGT. The CDR3 contains 17 residues.

Sample: glioma tissue, nonneoplastic brain tissue, or PBMCs (not recorded which). The TCR sequence derives from a human donor with low-grade glioma or glioblastoma, undergoing nonglioma brain surgery, or in good health (not recorded which). This sequence joins TRBV6-1 and TRBJ1-3; TRBD1 matches at 8 bases. In DNA, the CDR3 is TGTGCCAGCAGTCCGTCGACAGGGGCAGTCTCTGGAAACACCATATATTTT. Translated: CASSPSTGAVSGNTIYF.